This TCR beta chain comes out of a study of T cell responses to AZD1222 COVID-19 vaccine. Findings and limits, study-wide: The donor group comprised mostly white British people and more females; the analysis possibly underestimated clonal diversity. After the peak T cell response, and only then, were repertoires sampled. At baseline, seropositivity was found in only six or seven AZD1222 recipients.

In the case of this clone: Its antigen is undetermined.

TCRdb's table, derived via immunoSEQ multiplex PCR, lists solely in-frame clones and lacks some. The table includes some 120,000 clones, approximately 85% detected once. V was pared by 3 bases and J by 3 bases, with 7 bases of the junction left unmatched. The CDR3 length is 16 residues. Germline CDR1 and CDR2: SGHVS and FQNEAQ. The chain has TRBV7-8 and TRBJ1-4; TRBD1 agrees at 7 bases. The receptor was derived from an adult who received the AZD1222 COVID-19 vaccine. The input for sequencing was peripheral blood, taken 28 days after the second AZD1222 dose. The DNA for the CDR3 is TGTGCCAGCAGCTTCCAACGACAGGGAGCTAATGAAAAACTGTTTTTT. Protein sequence: CASSFQRQGANEKLFF.